These 32 T cell receptor beta chains were sequenced from one sample in a study of T cell responses to AZD1222 COVID-19 vaccine. The method was immunoSEQ multiplex PCR; TCRdb's version includes in-frame clones alone and lacks a portion of them. The sample records roughly 97,000 clones, around 89% being singletons. Specimen: peripheral blood, collected on day 0 of AZD1222 vaccination. Receptors were obtained from an adult in good health.

The chain is built from TRBV29-1 and TRBJ1-1; tentative D call: TRBD1 (5 bases). From germline, CDR1 is SQVTM and CDR2 ANQGSEA. The CDR3 has 13 residues. V lost 8 bases, J lost 1 base, and 14 bases lay in between. The CDR3 sequence: CSPGGVANTEAFF. DNA of the CDR3: TGCAGCCCTGGGGGGGTCGCGAACACTGAAGCTTTCTTT.

The CDR3 region is CASSLGGQNTEAFF. In DNA form, the CDR3 reads TGTGCCAGCAGCTTAGGCGGCCAGAACACTGAAGCTTTCTTT. The chain is built from TRBV11-1 and TRBJ1-1; D gene unclear. Germline V gene sequence: CDR1 SGHAT, CDR2 FQDESV (reference sequence). The germline V and J ends were trimmed by 1 base and 1 base, with 7 bases remaining between them. The CDR3 loop spans 14 amino acids.

The chain carries TRBV24-1 and TRBJ2-7, with D perhaps matching TRBD1 (6 bases). CDR3 length: 13 residues. Germline CDR1 is KGHDR and CDR2 is SFDVKD. V was cut by 1 base and J by 6 bases, with 9 bases left in between. CDR3: CATSDLQGGEQYF. The CDR3 DNA follows: TGTGCCACCAGTGATTTACAGGGTGGCGAGCAGTACTTC.

The rearrangement joins TRBV5-5 to TRBJ1-1; TRBD1 might be the D (5 bases). V was cut by 3 bases and J by 2 bases, with 14 bases left in between. Germline loops: CDR1 SGHKS, CDR2 YYEKEE (reference sequence). This CDR3 has 15 residues. The CDR3 protein is CASSYTPQGNTEAFF. As DNA, the CDR3 is TGTGCCAGCAGCTATACCCCTCAGGGAAACACTGAAGCTTTCTTT.

The chain carries TRBV5-8 and TRBJ1-2; D is uncertain. V was shortened by 4 bases and J by 8 bases, with 9 bases between the two germline ends. The CDR3 extends over 11 amino acids. Germline V gene sequence: CDR1 SGHTS, CDR2 YDEGEE. CDR3 sequence reads: CASSPDGGYTF. CDR3 nucleotide sequence: TGTGCCAGCAGCCCGGATGGCGGCTACACCTTC. The variable domain in full, with the rest retrieved from reference TRBV5-8 and TRBJ1-2, is EAGVTQSPTHLIKTRGQQATLRCSPISGHTSVYWYQQALGLGLQFLLWYDEGEERNRGNFPPRFSGRQFPNYSSELNVNALELEDSALYLCASSPDGGYTFGSGTRLTVV.

This clone was recorded only once. This chain links TRBV10-2 with TRBJ2-5; 10 bases are a match to TRBD2. With 3 bases clipped from V and 1 base from J, the junction kept 8 bases outside the gene matches. CDR3 length: 17 amino acids. The germline V gene has CDR1 WSHSY and CDR2 SAAADI. In nucleotides, the CDR3 is TGCGCCAGCAGTGATCCTAGCGGGAGAATCTTCCAAGAGACCCAGTACTTC. Its translation is CASSDPSGRIFQETQYF.

This clone came up once. The rearrangement links TRBV6-5 to TRBJ2-6; D not certain. The CDR3 is 15 residues long. The ends were cut back, 6 bases at V and 0 bases at J, with 9 bases in the middle. Per germline, CDR1 MNHEY and CDR2 SVGAGI. The CDR3 protein is CASRDGFSGANVLTF. In DNA, the CDR3 is TGTGCCAGCAGGGATGGGTTCTCTGGGGCCAACGTCCTGACTTTC.

V usage is TRBV28 and J usage is TRBJ1-2; 8 bases match TRBD1. The CDR3 runs 11 residues. Germline loops: CDR1 MDHEN, CDR2 SYDVKM. V trimming: 8 bases; J trimming: 6 bases; junction bases outside the gene matches: 2. The CDR3 loop reads CASGQGHGYTF. The CDR3 nucleotides read TGTGCCAGCGGACAGGGCCATGGCTACACCTTC.

This clone was seen a single time. V usage is TRBV5-4 and J usage is TRBJ2-4; weak D call: TRBD1 (7 bases). The CDR3 consists of 18 residues. V was cut by 1 base and J by 0 bases, with 17 bases left in between. CDR1 and CDR2 (germline): SGHNT, YYREEE (reference sequence). DNA for the CDR3: TGTGCCAGCAGCTTGAACAGGGGTGGCGGGGTAGCCAAAAACATTCAGTACTTC. Translated: CASSLNRGGGVAKNIQYF.

V gene TRBV5-1 combines with J gene TRBJ1-5; D unclear. CDR3 length equals 15 residues. Trimming pared 0 bases from V and 3 bases from J, leaving 10 bases between. The germline V gene has CDR1 SGHRS and CDR2 YFSETQ. The CDR3 protein is CASSLDTGDNQPQHF. The CDR3, as DNA: TGCGCCAGCAGCTTGGATACCGGGGACAATCAGCCCCAGCATTTT.

The sample holds many counts of this clone. The chain links TRBV27 to TRBJ2-7, with 10 nucleotides matching TRBD1. This CDR3 has 16 amino acids. Trimming removed 2 bases from V and 6 bases from J; junction bases left unmatched: 10. Germline values: CDR1 MNHEY, CDR2 SMNVEV (reference sequence). The CDR3 DNA sequence: TGTGCCAGCAGTTTAACGGGGACAGGGGTGAGGGTCGAGCAGTACTTC. Translated: CASSLTGTGVRVEQYF.

The chain uses TRBV6-5 and TRBJ1-2; a possible D gene is TRBD1 (6 bases). V lost 4 bases and J lost 7, with 13 bases in between. Germline CDR1 and CDR2: MNHEY and SVGAGI. This CDR3 comprises 13 residues. The CDR3 sequence: CASSSGTRIGYTF. The DNA for the CDR3 is TGTGCCAGCAGTTCCGGGACACGGATTGGCTACACCTTC.

This clone occurred a few times. The chain recombines TRBV2 with TRBJ1-5; possible D gene TRBD1, 5 bases. The V and J ends lost 4 bases and 5 bases respectively, with 12 bases between them. The CDR3 length is 14 residues. Germline V lookup: CDR1 SNHLY, CDR2 FYNNEI. The CDR3 DNA sequence: TGTGCCAGCAGTGGACACCAGGGAGATCAGCCCCAGCATTTT. It is translated as CASSGHQGDQPQHF.

This chain connects TRBV5-6 to TRBJ2-7, with D unclear. With 1 base removed from V and 7 bases from J, the gap between germline ends came to 9 bases. The CDR3 is 12 residues long. CDR1 is SGHDT and CDR2 is YYEEEE in the germline V gene. CDR3 in amino acids: CASSLTGGEQYF. For the CDR3, the DNA is TGTGCCAGCAGCTTGACCGGTGGTGAGCAGTACTTC.

The chain couples TRBV7-2 to TRBJ1-2; D is perhaps TRBD1 (5 bases). Trimming took 3 bases from V and 8 from J, leaving 13 bases between them. CDR1 SGHTA and CDR2 FQGNSA come from the germline V gene. The CDR3 totals 13 residues. The CDR3 region is CASSFSDIRGYTF. CDR3 coding DNA: TGTGCCAGCAGCTTCTCGGACATTCGCGGCTACACCTTC. The full variable domain, completed using reference TRBV7-2 and TRBJ1-2, is GAGVSQSPSNKVTEKGKDVELRCDPISGHTALYWYRQSLGQGLEFLIYFQGNSAPDKSGLPSDRFSAERTGGSVSTLTIQRTQQEDSAVYLCASSFSDIRGYTFGSGTRLTVV.

The gene calls are TRBV5-4 and TRBJ1-4; 8 bases fit TRBD1. In germline, CDR1 is SGHNT, CDR2 YYREEE (reference sequence). Unmatched junction bases numbered 2, after V lost 3 bases and J lost 4 bases. The CDR3 is 14 residues long. CDR3 sequence: CASSSRGRNEKLFF. The CDR3 DNA is TGTGCCAGCAGCTCCAGGGGGCGTAATGAAAAACTGTTTTTT.

The chain carries TRBV2 and TRBJ2-6; tentative D call: TRBD1 (6 bases). The V end was cut by 5 bases, the J end by 4 bases, with 12 bases between. Germline-derived CDR1 and CDR2 are SNHLY and FYNNEI. The CDR3 has 15 residues. CDR3 sequence (DNA): TGTGCCAGCAGTCACAGGGATTCCGGGGCCAACGTCCTGACTTTC. The encoded protein is CASSHRDSGANVLTF.

The V gene is TRBV28, the J gene TRBJ1-1; the D is unclear. V lost 2 bases and J lost 5, with 12 bases in between. CDR1 and CDR2 from the germline V gene are MDHEN and SYDVKM. The CDR3 has 14 amino acids. The CDR3 DNA reads as TGTGCCAGCAGTTTACGCCCGGGAGTGACTGAAGCTTTCTTT. This sequence encodes CASSLRPGVTEAFF.

This chain uses TRBV27 with TRBJ1-5; possible D gene TRBD1, 5 bases. The CDR3 has 17 residues. V dropped 1 base and J dropped 3 bases, with 16 bases sitting between them. CDR1 and CDR2 (germline): MNHEY, SMNVEV (reference sequence). CDR3 residues: CASSLLSVDSPNQPQHF. The CDR3, as DNA: TGTGCCAGCAGTTTATTATCGGTTGACAGTCCCAATCAGCCCCAGCATTTT.

The chain links TRBV29-1 to TRBJ2-2; 8 nucleotides line up with TRBD1. Germline CDR1 reads SQVTM; CDR2 reads ANQGSEA. With 7 bases clipped from V and 4 bases from J, the junction kept 2 bases outside the gene matches. The CDR3 length is 12 residues. In DNA form, the CDR3 reads TGCAGCGCCGGACAGGGCACCGGGGAGCTGTTTTTT. It translates to CSAGQGTGELFF.

The V call is TRBV4-3, the J call TRBJ2-2; 9 positions agree with TRBD1. Trimming cost V 4 bases and J 2 bases; bases outside gene matches: 2. The germline V gene encodes CDR1 LGHNA and CDR2 YSLEER. The CDR3 has 15 residues. Written as DNA, the CDR3 is TGCGCCAGCAGCCTCACAGGGGGCAACACCGGGGAGCTGTTTTTT. Its protein product is CASSLTGGNTGELFF.

The chain employs TRBV9 and TRBJ1-6, with 8 bases that match TRBD1. Germline CDR1 SGDLS, CDR2 YYNGEE. This CDR3 contains 15 residues. V was clipped by 0 bases and J by 11 bases; unmatched bases: 7. The CDR3 DNA reads TGTGCCAGCAGCGTAGCAGGGGGCACGGCGCCACCCCTCCACTTT. It encodes CASSVAGGTAPPLHF.

The chain joins TRBV19 to TRBJ2-3; D remains ambiguous. The V and J ends lost 6 bases and 2 bases respectively, with 21 bases between them. The germline CDR1 and CDR2 sequences are LNHDA and SQIVND (reference sequence). The CDR3 consists of 17 residues. As DNA, the CDR3 is TGTGCCAGTAGCAACTACGGACCAATTTCGCTCACAGATACGCAGTATTTT. It encodes CASSNYGPISLTDTQYF.

This rearrangement joins TRBV10-2 to TRBJ2-1; D uncertain. V shed 2 bases and J shed 10 bases, with 12 bases lying between them. CDR1 and CDR2 from the germline V gene are WSHSY and SAAADI. The CDR3 spans 13 residues. The CDR3 spells CASSEGPSREQFF. DNA for the CDR3: TGCGCCAGCAGTGAGGGCCCCTCTAGAGAGCAGTTCTTC.

This CDR3 is CASSEPGVTGDEQYF. The DNA of the CDR3 is TGTGCCAGTAGTGAGCCGGGAGTAACGGGAGACGAGCAGTACTTC. This chain connects TRBV19 to TRBJ2-7; D possibly corresponds to TRBD2 (6 bases). Per the germline V gene, CDR1 is LNHDA and CDR2 is SQIVND (reference sequence). The CDR3 has 15 amino acids. The V end lost 5 bases, the J end lost 5 bases, and 19 bases lay between the germline ends.

The chain employs TRBV7-2 and TRBJ2-7; 7 nucleotides align to TRBD1. The germline V gene encodes CDR1 SGHTA and CDR2 FQGNSA. The J segment lost 2 bases and the V segment lost 1 base, leaving 2 bases of the junction unmatched. CDR3 length: 14 residues. The CDR3 DNA follows: TGTGCCAGCAGCTTAGACAGGGGCCCCTACGAGCAGTACTTC. This translates into CASSLDRGPYEQYF.

The chain combines TRBV27 with TRBJ1-3; D is possibly TRBD1 (6 bases). Trimming pared 5 bases from V and 0 bases from J, leaving 14 bases between. Germline CDR1 reads MNHEY; CDR2 reads SMNVEV (reference sequence). The CDR3 spans 16 residues. The CDR3 bases are TGTGCCAGCAGTCCCTGGACAGCCTCCTCTGGAAACACCATATATTTT. This encodes CASSPWTASSGNTIYF.

This clone has just one count. The chain joins TRBV5-5 to TRBJ1-2; 10 bases are a match to TRBD1. Unmatched junction bases numbered 6, after V lost 3 bases and J lost 7 bases. Germline CDR1 is SGHKS and CDR2 is YYEKEE (reference sequence). This CDR3 is built from 14 residues. The CDR3 nucleotides read TGTGCCAGCAGCTCGACAGGGGGCGCGGTTGGCTACACCTTC. Its protein product is CASSSTGGAVGYTF.

The chain recombines TRBV5-6 with TRBJ1-5, with D possibly matching TRBD1 (6 bases). With 2 bases removed from V and 4 bases from J, the gap between germline ends came to 13 bases. CDR1 is SGHDT and CDR2 is YYEEEE in the germline V gene. The CDR3 contains 15 residues. CDR3 in DNA: TGTGCCAGCAGCTTCCAGGGGACACCAAATCAGCCCCAGCATTTT. It is translated as CASSFQGTPNQPQHF.

V gene TRBV19 combines with J gene TRBJ2-2, with unresolved D. Germline V CDR1 and CDR2: LNHDA, SQIVND (reference sequence). The germline V and J ends were trimmed by 4 bases and 5 bases, with 5 bases remaining between them. The CDR3 runs 12 residues. The CDR3 region has the DNA TGTGCCAGTAGTACTCAGACCGGGGAGCTGTTTTTT. Its translation is CASSTQTGELFF.

The chain employs TRBV6-5 and TRBJ2-5; 9 bases fit TRBD2. CDR3 length equals 14 residues. CDR1 and CDR2 (germline): MNHEY, SVGAGI. V dropped 4 bases and J dropped 3; count of bases not matched to a gene: 3. The CDR3 region is CASSFSSGKETQYF. The DNA of the CDR3 is TGTGCCAGCAGTTTTTCTAGCGGGAAAGAGACCCAGTACTTC.

This clone came up a few times. V usage is TRBV5-1 and J usage is TRBJ2-3, with D perhaps given as TRBD1 or TRBD2 (5 bases each). This CDR3 has 14 residues. V was pared by 0 bases and J by 2 bases, with 7 bases between. Germline V gives CDR1 SGHRS, CDR2 YFSETQ. CDR3 nucleotides: TGCGCCAGCAGCTTGGGGGGGATCACAGATACGCAGTATTTT. Its translation: CASSLGGITDTQYF.